This T cell receptor beta chain was identified during a study of PD-1 and CTLA-4 blockade in melanoma. Trimming pared 2 bases from V and 2 bases from J, leaving 7 bases between. This CDR3 region has 13 residues. Germline CDR1 MNHEY, CDR2 SMNVEV (reference sequence). Some clones are missing from TCRdb's copy, which holds only in-frame ones; the method was immunoSEQ multiplex PCR. This table holds 25,000 to 35,000 clones, less than 95% found once. This chain connects TRBV27 to TRBJ2-7; D unresolved. The source of this sequence is a human donor with melanoma. The sample was CD8+ T cells from peripheral blood, taken from a patient given anti-PD-1 treatment. The CDR3 DNA sequence: TGTGCCAGCAGTTTAGGGCAAACCTACGAGCAGTACTTC. Protein: CASSLGQTYEQYF.